The source of this T cell receptor (beta chain) is a study of CD8+ T cells in alopecia areata. A remark on this clone: The antigen is not known.

The ends were cut back, 4 bases at V and 4 bases at J, with 8 bases in the middle. Germline V lookup: CDR1 SQVTM, CDR2 ANQGSEA. The CDR3 spans 11 residues. RNA, once extracted, was reverse transcribed into cDNA for use as the sequencing template. Some clones are missing from TCRdb's copy, which holds only in-frame ones; the method was immunoSEQ multiplex PCR. The table includes about 210,000 clones, around 57% detected once. The treatment was: oral pan-JAK inhibitor, 5-10 mg twice daily. Study observations and caveats: Just one nonresponder means the tie between baseline CD8+ expansion and response stays uncertain.

The source material was CD4+ T cells sorted from blood, sampled at week 4, from a patient treated with tofacitinib. The rearrangement uses TRBV29-1 and TRBJ2-7; tentative D call: TRBD2 (5 bases). The TCR was taken from a human donor with alopecia areata. The CDR3 spells CSVGSGYEQYF. In nucleotides, the CDR3 is TGCAGCGTTGGCTCGGGATACGAGCAGTACTTC.